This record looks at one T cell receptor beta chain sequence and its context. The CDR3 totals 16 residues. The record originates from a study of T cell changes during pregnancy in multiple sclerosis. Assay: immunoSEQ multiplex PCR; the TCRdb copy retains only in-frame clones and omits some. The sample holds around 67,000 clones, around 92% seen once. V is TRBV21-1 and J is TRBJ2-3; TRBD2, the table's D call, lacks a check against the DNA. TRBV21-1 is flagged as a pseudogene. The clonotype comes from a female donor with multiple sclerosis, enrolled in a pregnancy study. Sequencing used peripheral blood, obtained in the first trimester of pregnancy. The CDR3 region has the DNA TGTGCCAGCAGCCCCATGGGTGACGGGAGTGGAAATACGCAGTATTTT. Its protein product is CASSPMGDGSGNTQYF.